This is a list of T cell receptor beta chains from one sample in a study of cytomegalovirus exposure and HLA in healthy donors. Clones were sequenced by immunoSEQ multiplex PCR, and TCRdb holds only the in-frame ones, with some missing. The profile covers roughly 180,000 clones, with over 80% appearing a single time and 0.95% to 1.5% taken by the ten largest. The specimen sequenced was PBMCs. Receptors were obtained from a boy younger than 10 in good health and CMV-seronegative. The CDR3 runs from the conserved cysteine through the conserved F or W. The D gene is left open where the match is weak. Clone size is not always given. Where it is, it says once, few, many or a class for expanded clones.

v_call,d_call,clone_size,j_call,cdr3_aa,cdr3_nt
TRBV25-1,.,once,TRBJ1-3,CASSEALSGNTIYF,TGTGCCAGCAGTGAGGCTCTCTCTGGAAACACCATATATTTT
TRBV30,.,.,TRBJ2-2,CAWSWTVAGELFF,TGTGCCTGGAGTTGGACAGTTGCCGGGGAGCTGTTTTTT
TRBV19,.,.,TRBJ1-5,CASSILAGENQPQHF,TGTGCCAGTAGTATTCTGGCAGGGGAGAATCAGCCCCAGCATTTT
TRBV5-4,.,.,TRBJ1-2,CASRSRQTNYGYTF,TGTGCCAGCAGATCTCGACAGACTAACTATGGCTACACCTTC
TRBV30,.,few,TRBJ1-4,CAWSGSGGELYEKLFF,TGTGCCTGGAGTGGTTCGGGGGGCGAACTTTATGAAAAACTGTTTTTT
TRBV4-3,TRBD1,.,TRBJ1-2,CASSQDGRGQGYTF,TGCGCCAGCAGCCAAGATGGCAGGGGGCAAGGCTACACCTTC
TRBV12-5,.,.,TRBJ2-1,CASGQPQGPADNEQFF,TGTGCTAGTGGTCAACCGCAGGGGCCCGCAGACAATGAGCAGTTCTTC
TRBV4-3,.,.,TRBJ2-5,CASSQWAQETQYF,TGCGCCAGCAGCCAATGGGCACAAGAGACCCAGTACTTC
TRBV7-6,.,.,TRBJ1-1,CASSPSVNTEAFF,TGTGCCAGCAGCCCTTCAGTGAACACTGAAGCTTTCTTT
TRBV14,TRBD2,.,TRBJ2-3,CASSQIPGLVGTTQYF,TGTGCCAGCAGCCAAATCCCGGGACTAGTCGGGACCACGCAGTATTTT
TRBV18,.,.,TRBJ1-1,CASSSSRTEAFF,TGTGCCAGCTCATCTTCGCGGACTGAAGCTTTCTTT
TRBV7-9,TRBD2,.,TRBJ2-1,CASSPGGGGRNYNEQFF,TGTGCCAGCAGCCCTGGAGGAGGCGGGAGGAACTACAATGAGCAGTTCTTC
TRBV4-3,.,.,TRBJ1-6,CASSQDLTSGKWGNSPLHF,TGCGCCAGCAGCCAAGACCTTACGTCGGGGAAATGGGGTAATTCACCCCTCCACTTT
TRBV18,TRBD1,.,TRBJ1-1,CASSLNPGTGGTEAFF,TGTGCCAGCTCTCTCAACCCTGGGACAGGGGGCACTGAAGCTTTCTTT
TRBV5-1,.,.,TRBJ1-1,CASSFEGPFGNTEAFF,TGCGCCAGCAGCTTCGAGGGTCCTTTCGGGAACACTGAAGCTTTCTTT
TRBV7-9,TRBD1,once,TRBJ1-3,CASSHWTGTISGNTIYF,TGTGCCAGCAGCCATTGGACAGGGACCATTTCTGGAAACACCATATATTTT
TRBV11-2,TRBD2,.,TRBJ2-3,CASSLGTSGGARDTQYF,TGTGCCAGCAGCTTAGGAACTAGCGGGGGGGCCAGAGATACGCAGTATTTT